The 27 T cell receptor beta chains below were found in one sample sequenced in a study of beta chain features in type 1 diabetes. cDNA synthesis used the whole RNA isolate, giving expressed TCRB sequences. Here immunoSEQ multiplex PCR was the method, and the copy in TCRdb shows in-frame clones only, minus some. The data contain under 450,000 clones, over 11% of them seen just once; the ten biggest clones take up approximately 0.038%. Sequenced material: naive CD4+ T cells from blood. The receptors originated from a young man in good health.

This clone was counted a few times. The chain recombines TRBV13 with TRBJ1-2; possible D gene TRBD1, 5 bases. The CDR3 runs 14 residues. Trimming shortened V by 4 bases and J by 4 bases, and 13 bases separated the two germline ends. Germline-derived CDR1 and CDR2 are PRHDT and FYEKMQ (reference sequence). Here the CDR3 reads CASSYSGPSYGYTF. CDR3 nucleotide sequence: TGTGCCAGCAGCTATTCGGGGCCCAGCTATGGCTACACCTTC.

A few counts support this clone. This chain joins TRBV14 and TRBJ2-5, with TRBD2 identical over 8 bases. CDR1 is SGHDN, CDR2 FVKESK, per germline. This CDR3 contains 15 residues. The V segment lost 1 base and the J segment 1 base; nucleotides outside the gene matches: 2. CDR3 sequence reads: CASSQVSGAQETQYF. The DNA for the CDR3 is TGTGCCAGCAGCCAAGTTAGCGGGGCCCAAGAGACCCAGTACTTC.

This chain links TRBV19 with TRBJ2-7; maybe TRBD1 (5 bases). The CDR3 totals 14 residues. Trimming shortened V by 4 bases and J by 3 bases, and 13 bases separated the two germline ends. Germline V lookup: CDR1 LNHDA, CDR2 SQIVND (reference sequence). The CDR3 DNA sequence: TGTGCCAGTAGTAAGGATGTTAGGGGCTACGAGCAGTACTTC. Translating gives CASSKDVRGYEQYF.

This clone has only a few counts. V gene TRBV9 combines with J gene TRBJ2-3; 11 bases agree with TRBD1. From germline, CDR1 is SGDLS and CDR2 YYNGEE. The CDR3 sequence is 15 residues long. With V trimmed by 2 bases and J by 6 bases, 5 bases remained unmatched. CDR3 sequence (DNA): TGTGCCAGCAGCGTCGGGACAGGGGGTGTGGATACGCAGTATTTT. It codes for CASSVGTGGVDTQYF.

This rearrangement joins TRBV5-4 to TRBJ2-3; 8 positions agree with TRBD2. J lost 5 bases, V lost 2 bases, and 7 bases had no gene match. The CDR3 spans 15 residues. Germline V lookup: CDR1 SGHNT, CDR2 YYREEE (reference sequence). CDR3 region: CASSLREGPIDTQYF. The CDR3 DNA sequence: TGTGCCAGCAGCTTACGGGAGGGCCCAATAGATACGCAGTATTTT.

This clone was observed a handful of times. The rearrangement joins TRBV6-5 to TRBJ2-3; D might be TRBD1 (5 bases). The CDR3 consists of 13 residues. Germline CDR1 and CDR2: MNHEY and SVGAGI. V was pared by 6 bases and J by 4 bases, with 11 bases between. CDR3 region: CASRPQGSDTQYF. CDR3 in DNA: TGTGCCAGCAGGCCTCAGGGTTCAGATACGCAGTATTTT.

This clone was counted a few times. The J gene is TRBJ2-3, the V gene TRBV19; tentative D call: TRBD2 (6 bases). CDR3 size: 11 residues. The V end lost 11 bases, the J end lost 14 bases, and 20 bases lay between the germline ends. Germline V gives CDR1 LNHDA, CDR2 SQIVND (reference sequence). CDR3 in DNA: TGTGCCTCAAGCGTGAGGACGACTAGGTATTTT. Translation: CASSVRTTRYF.

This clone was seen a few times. CDR3 region: CSVRTRGNYGYTF. The CDR3 region has the DNA TGCAGCGTTCGGACTCGAGGGAACTATGGCTACACCTTC. This rearrangement joins TRBV29-1 to TRBJ1-2; no definite D call. Between the trimmed V and J ends, which lost 5 bases and 2 bases, there was a span of 12 bases. The germline V gene encodes CDR1 SQVTM and CDR2 ANQGSEA. The CDR3 covers 13 residues.

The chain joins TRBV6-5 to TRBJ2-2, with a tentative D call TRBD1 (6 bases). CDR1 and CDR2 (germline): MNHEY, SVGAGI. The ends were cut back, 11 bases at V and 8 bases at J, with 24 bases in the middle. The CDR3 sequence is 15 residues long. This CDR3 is CASQLRSPGTGELFF. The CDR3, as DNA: TGTGCCTCTCAGTTACGAAGTCCGGGGACAGGGGAGCTGTTTTTT.

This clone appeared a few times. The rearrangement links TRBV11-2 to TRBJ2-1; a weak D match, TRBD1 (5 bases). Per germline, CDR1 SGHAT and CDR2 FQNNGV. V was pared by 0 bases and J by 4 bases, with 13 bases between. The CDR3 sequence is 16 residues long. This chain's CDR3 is CASSLDLTVIYNEQFF. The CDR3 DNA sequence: TGTGCCAGCAGCTTAGATTTGACAGTGATATACAATGAGCAGTTCTTC. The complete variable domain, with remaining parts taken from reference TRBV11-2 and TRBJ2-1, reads EAGVAQSPRYKIIEKRQSVAFWCNPISGHATLYWYQQILGQGPKLLIQFQNNGVVDDSQLPKDRFSAERLKGVDSTLKIQPAKLEDSAVYLCASSLDLTVIYNEQFFGPGTRLTVL.

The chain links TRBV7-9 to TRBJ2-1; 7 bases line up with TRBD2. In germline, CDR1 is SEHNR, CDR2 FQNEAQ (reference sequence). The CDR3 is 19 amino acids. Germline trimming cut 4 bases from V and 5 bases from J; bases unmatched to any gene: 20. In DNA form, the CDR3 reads TGTGCCAGCAGCTCTTGGGGTCGTAGCGGGTCGCAACCCCACAATGAGCAGTTCTTC. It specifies CASSSWGRSGSQPHNEQFF.

The CDR3 DNA sequence: TGTGCCAGCAGCACCAGTGTGGGTGGCTACACCTTC. Protein product: CASSTSVGGYTF. The V and J genes are TRBV9 and TRBJ1-2; D ambiguous. CDR3 length: 12 amino acids. Looked up from germline, CDR1 is SGDLS and CDR2 is YYNGEE. Trimming stripped 4 bases from V and 7 bases from J, with 11 bases between.

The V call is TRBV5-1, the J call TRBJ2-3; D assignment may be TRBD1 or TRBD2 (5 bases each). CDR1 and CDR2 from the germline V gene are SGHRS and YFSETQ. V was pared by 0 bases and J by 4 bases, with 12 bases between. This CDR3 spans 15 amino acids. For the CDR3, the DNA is TGCGCCAGCAGCTTGGATACGGGGCCCTCAGATACGCAGTATTTT. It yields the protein CASSLDTGPSDTQYF. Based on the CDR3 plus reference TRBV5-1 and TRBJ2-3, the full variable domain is KAGVTQTPRYLIKTRGQQVTLSCSPISGHRSVSWYQQTPGQGLQFLFEYFSETQRNKGNFPGRFSGRQFSNSRSEMNVSTLELGDSALYLCASSLDTGPSDTQYFGPGTRLTVL.

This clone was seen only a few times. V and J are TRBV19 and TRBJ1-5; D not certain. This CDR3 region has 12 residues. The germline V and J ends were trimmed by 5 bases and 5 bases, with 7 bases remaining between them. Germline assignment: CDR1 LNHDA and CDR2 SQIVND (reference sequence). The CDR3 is CASSSGDQPQHF. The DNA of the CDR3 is TGTGCCAGTAGTTCCGGGGATCAGCCCCAGCATTTT.

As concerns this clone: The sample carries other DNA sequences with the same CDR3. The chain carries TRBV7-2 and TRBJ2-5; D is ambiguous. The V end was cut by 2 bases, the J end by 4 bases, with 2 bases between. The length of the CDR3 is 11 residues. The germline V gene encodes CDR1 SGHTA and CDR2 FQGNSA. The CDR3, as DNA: TGTGCCAGCAGCTTATTAGAGACCCAGTACTTC. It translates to CASSLLETQYF.

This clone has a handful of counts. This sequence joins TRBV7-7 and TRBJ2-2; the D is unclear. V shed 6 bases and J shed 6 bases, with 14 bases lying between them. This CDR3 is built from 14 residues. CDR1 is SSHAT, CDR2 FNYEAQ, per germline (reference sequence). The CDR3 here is CASSQTGQSGELFF. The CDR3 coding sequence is TGTGCCAGCAGTCAAACCGGTCAGTCCGGGGAGCTGTTTTTT.

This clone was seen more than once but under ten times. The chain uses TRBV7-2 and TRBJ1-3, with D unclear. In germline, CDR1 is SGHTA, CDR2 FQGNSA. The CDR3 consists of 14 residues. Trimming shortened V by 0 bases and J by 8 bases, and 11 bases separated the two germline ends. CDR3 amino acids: CASSLARTRDTIYF. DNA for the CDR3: TGTGCCAGCAGCTTAGCGCGAACGAGGGACACCATATATTTT.

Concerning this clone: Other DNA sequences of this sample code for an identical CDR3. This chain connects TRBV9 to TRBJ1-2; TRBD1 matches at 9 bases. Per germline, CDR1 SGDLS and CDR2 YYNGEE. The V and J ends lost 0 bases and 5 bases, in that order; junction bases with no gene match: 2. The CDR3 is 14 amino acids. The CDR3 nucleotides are TGTGCCAGCAGCGTAGAGGACAGGGGATATGGCTACACCTTC. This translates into CASSVEDRGYGYTF.

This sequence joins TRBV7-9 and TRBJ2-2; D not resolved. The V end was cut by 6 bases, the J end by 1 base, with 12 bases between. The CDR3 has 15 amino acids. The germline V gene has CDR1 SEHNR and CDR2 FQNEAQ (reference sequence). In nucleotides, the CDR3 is TGTGCCAGCAGTCTCGGTGGAAGGAACACCGGGGAGCTGTTTTTT. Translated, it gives CASSLGGRNTGELFF.

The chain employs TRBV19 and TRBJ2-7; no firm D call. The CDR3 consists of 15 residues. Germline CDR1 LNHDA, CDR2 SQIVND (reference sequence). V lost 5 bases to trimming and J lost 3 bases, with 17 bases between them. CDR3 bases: TGTGCCAGTAGTTCCCCGTGGGTTCGGTACTACGAGCAGTACGTC. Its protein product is CASSSPWVRYYEQYV.

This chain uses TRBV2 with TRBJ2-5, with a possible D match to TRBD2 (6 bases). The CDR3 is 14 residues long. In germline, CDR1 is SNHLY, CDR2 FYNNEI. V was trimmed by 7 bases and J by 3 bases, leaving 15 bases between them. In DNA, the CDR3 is TGTGCCAGCACCTTACGGGGCGGGGAAGAGACCCAGTACTTC. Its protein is CASTLRGGEETQYF.

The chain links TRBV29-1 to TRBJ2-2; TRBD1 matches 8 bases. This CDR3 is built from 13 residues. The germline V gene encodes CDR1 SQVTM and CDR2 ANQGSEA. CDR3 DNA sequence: TGCACCGCGACAGGGGAGTATTCCGGGGAGCTGTTTTTT. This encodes CTATGEYSGELFF.

CDR3 sequence reads: CASSLSGRANTGELFF. CDR3 bases: TGCGCCAGCAGCTTGTCGGGGAGGGCGAACACCGGGGAGCTGTTTTTT. This chain links TRBV5-1 with TRBJ2-2, with TRBD2 identical over 7 bases. CDR3 length equals 16 residues. Germline CDR1 and CDR2: SGHRS and YFSETQ. Unmatched junction bases numbered 3, after V lost 1 base and J lost 0 bases.

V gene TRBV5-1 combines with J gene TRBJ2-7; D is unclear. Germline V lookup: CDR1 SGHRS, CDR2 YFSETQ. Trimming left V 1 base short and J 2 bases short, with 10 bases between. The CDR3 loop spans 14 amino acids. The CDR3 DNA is TGCGCCAGCAGCTTGACCTTTTCCGCCTACGAGCAGTACGTC. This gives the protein CASSLTFSAYEQYV.

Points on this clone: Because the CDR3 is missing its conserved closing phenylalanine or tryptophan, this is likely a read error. The CDR3 region is CSAAGTSDQPQHL. As DNA, the CDR3 is TGCAGCGCGGCAGGGACATCCGATCAGCCCCAGCATCTT. This chain uses TRBV29-1 with TRBJ1-5, with a weak D call TRBD1 (6 bases). Germline values: CDR1 SQVTM, CDR2 ANQGSEA. This CDR3 contains 13 residues. Trimming left V 7 bases short and J 5 bases short, with 15 bases between.

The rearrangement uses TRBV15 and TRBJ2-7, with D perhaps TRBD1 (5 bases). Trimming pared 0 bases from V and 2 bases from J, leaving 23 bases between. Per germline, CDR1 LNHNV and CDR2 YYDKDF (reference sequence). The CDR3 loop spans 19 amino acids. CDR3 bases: TGTGCCACCAGCAGAGAAGGGGTTCCTCGTAGGGTTGTCCCCTACGAGCAGTACGTC. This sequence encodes CATSREGVPRRVVPYEQYV.

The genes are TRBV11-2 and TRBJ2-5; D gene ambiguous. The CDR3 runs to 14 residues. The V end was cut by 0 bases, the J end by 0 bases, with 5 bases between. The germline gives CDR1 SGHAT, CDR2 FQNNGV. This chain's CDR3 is CASSLDGYQETQYF. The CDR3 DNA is TGTGCCAGCAGCTTAGACGGATACCAAGAGACCCAGTACTTC.